This TCR beta chain was captured by sequencing in a study of response to subunit inactivated influenza vaccine. Overall study findings and caveats: That few new T cells are recruited by each seasonal influenza vaccination was the authors' suggestion.

Worth noting for this clonotype: Its antigen is not identified.

The CDR3 has 13 amino acids. Germline assignment: CDR1 MNHNS and CDR2 SASEGT. The germline V and J ends were trimmed by 2 bases and 8 bases, with 9 bases remaining between them. From the RT-PCR reads, TCRdb called clonotypes with MiXCR, one entry per CDR3 protein. The data show some 640,000 distinct CDR3 sequences, roughly 14% seen once. The source of this sequence is a man aged 50-59 years who received an inactivated influenza vaccine. This specimen was PBMCs from blood, taken 14 days before vaccination. The rearrangement links TRBV6-1 to TRBJ1-4, with unresolved D. CDR3 loop: CASSEISGEKLFF. In DNA, the CDR3 is TGTGCCAGCAGTGAAATCTCCGGGGAAAAACTGTTTTTT.